This T cell receptor (beta chain) was sequenced during a study of CD8+ T cells in alopecia areata. About the research overall: Administration of oral tofacitinib to treated patients was at 5 to 10 mg twice daily.

This clone appeared a few times. Extracted RNA was reverse transcribed into cDNA, the sequencing template. Here immunoSEQ multiplex PCR was the method, and the copy in TCRdb shows in-frame clones only, minus some. This sample has 100,000 to 150,000 clones, with about 57% found just once. The CDR3 consists of 20 residues. Unmatched junction bases numbered 19, after V lost 1 base and J lost 7 bases. Germline V gene data show CDR1 as SGHRS and CDR2 as YFSETQ. The chain carries TRBV5-1 and TRBJ2-6; 8 nucleotides match TRBD1. This clonotype was obtained from a human donor with alopecia areata. Here the sequenced sample was CD4+ T cells sorted from blood, taken at week 0. Here the CDR3 reads CASSLRTGPAASVGANVLTF. The CDR3 DNA follows: TGCGCCAGCAGCTTGAGGACAGGGCCCGCCGCATCTGTTGGAGCCAACGTCCTGACTTTC.